This is a list of T cell receptor beta chains from one sample in a study of control samples from healthy donors and cancer patients. Assay: immunoSEQ multiplex PCR; the TCRdb copy retains only in-frame clones and omits some. The table shows about 18,000 clones, with roughly 85% occurring only once. Sequenced input: PBMCs. These receptors were obtained from a man of 80 years or more with head and neck cancer. CDR3s include the opening cysteine and the closing phenylalanine or tryptophan. D genes are given only for firm matches. Clone size, where shown, is once, few, many, or a class for clones that have expanded.

v_gene,j_gene,d_gene,abundance,CDR3aa,CDR3nt
TRBV4-1,TRBJ1-4,.,.,CASSQAGNEKLFF,TGCGCCAGCAGCCAAGCAGGGAATGAAAAACTGTTTTTT
TRBV7-6,TRBJ2-7,.,.,CASSTTTGSPIYEQYF,TGTGCCAGCAGCACAACAACGGGGTCCCCAATCTACGAGCAGTACTTC
TRBV12-3/TRBV12-4,TRBJ2-1,.,.,CASRGFSYNEQFF,TGTGCCAGCAGGGGTTTCTCCTACAATGAGCAGTTCTTC
TRBV7-9,TRBJ2-7,TRBD1,.,CASSRTGGSYEQYF,TGTGCCAGCAGCAGAACAGGGGGCAGCTACGAGCAGTACTTC
TRBV5-4,TRBJ2-3,TRBD2,.,CASSSGTSSDTQYF,TGTGCCAGCAGCTCCGGGACTAGTTCAGATACGCAGTATTTT
TRBV18,TRBJ2-5,TRBD1,few,CASSRQGGETQYF,TGTGCCAGCTCACGACAGGGTGGCGAGACCCAGTACTTC
TRBV5-1,TRBJ2-1,TRBD1,once,CASSLGPGGYLSYNEQFF,TGCGCCAGCAGCTTGGGGCCAGGGGGCTACCTCTCCTACAATGAGCAGTTCTTC
TRBV6-5,TRBJ1-4,.,.,CASRKGPNEKLFF,TGTGCCAGCAGGAAGGGGCCTAATGAAAAACTGTTTTTT
TRBV7-8,TRBJ2-7,TRBD2,.,CASSVLAGAYEQYF,TGTGCCAGCAGCGTTCTAGCGGGCGCTTACGAGCAGTACTTC
TRBV7-9,TRBJ2-7,.,once,CASSLWGDEQYF,TGTGCCAGCAGCTTATGGGGGGACGAGCAGTACTTC
TRBV27,TRBJ2-7,.,.,CASKRGRPLDEQYF,TGTGCCAGCAAACGGGGACGACCCCTCGACGAGCAGTACTTC
TRBV18,TRBJ1-1,.,.,CASSAGGPMNTEAFF,TGTGCCAGCTCAGCCGGGGGACCTATGAACACTGAAGCTTTCTTT
TRBV6-2/TRBV6-3,TRBJ2-5,.,.,CASSPARAGETQYF,TGTGCCAGCAGTCCCGCGCGGGCAGGGGAGACCCAGTACTTC
TRBV5-6,TRBJ1-4,TRBD1,.,CASSHRQGVATNEKLFF,TGTGCCAGCAGCCACAGACAGGGGGTCGCAACTAATGAAAAACTGTTTTTT
TRBV6-5,TRBJ1-1,TRBD1,.,CASSYGQGVGTFF,TGTGCCAGCAGTTACGGACAGGGGGTCGGGACTTTCTTT
TRBV5-1,TRBJ2-2,.,.,CASSLAATGELFF,TGCGCCAGCAGCTTGGCCGCCACCGGGGAGCTGTTTTTT
TRBV27,TRBJ1-5,.,.,CASSSFGNNQPQHF,TGTGCCAGCAGTAGTTTCGGTAACAATCAGCCCCAGCATTTT
TRBV5-4,TRBJ2-5,.,.,CASSLDRDQETQYF,TGTGCCAGCAGCTTGGACCGAGACCAAGAGACCCAGTACTTC
TRBV12-3/TRBV12-4,TRBJ2-1,.,.,CASSGVGEQFF,TGTGCCAGCAGTGGGGTGGGTGAGCAGTTCTTC
TRBV10-3,TRBJ2-7,.,.,CAISESDRVEQYF,TGTGCCATCAGTGAGTCAGATAGGGTCGAGCAGTACTTC
TRBV10-2,TRBJ2-5,TRBD2,.,CASGGTSGGKETQYF,TGCGCCAGCGGGGGGACTAGCGGGGGCAAAGAGACCCAGTACTTC
TRBV6-2/TRBV6-3,TRBJ2-7,.,.,CASSVQDYEQYF,TGTGCCAGCAGTGTACAGGACTACGAGCAGTACTTC
TRBV15,TRBJ1-2,TRBD1,.,CATSRDRGAENGYTF,TGTGCCACCAGTAGGGACAGGGGTGCAGAGAATGGCTACACCTTC
TRBV19,TRBJ2-3,TRBD2,.,CASTPLAGVTDTQYF,TGTGCCAGTACCCCTCTAGCGGGAGTGACAGATACGCAGTATTTT
TRBV18,TRBJ1-3,.,.,CASSLHGNTIYF,TGTGCCAGCTCGCTACACGGAAACACCATATATTTT
TRBV11-3,TRBJ2-1,TRBD1,once,CASSLEIGGSNEQFF,TGTGCCAGCAGCTTAGAGATAGGGGGCTCCAATGAGCAGTTCTTC
TRBV19,TRBJ1-2,.,.,CASSMWRRGYGYTF,TGTGCCAGTAGTATGTGGAGAAGAGGCTATGGCTACACCTTC
TRBV5-4,TRBJ2-5,.,.,CASRRGEYQETQYF,TGTGCCAGCAGACGAGGCGAGTACCAAGAGACCCAGTACTTC
TRBV6-5,TRBJ2-2,.,.,CASRGTLNTGELFF,TGTGCCAGCAGAGGGACACTGAACACCGGGGAGCTGTTTTTT
TRBV18,TRBJ1-1,.,few,CASSPPDDPEAFF,TGTGCCAGCTCACCTCCAGACGATCCTGAAGCTTTCTTT
TRBV7-9,TRBJ1-1,.,.,CASSLAGATEAFF,TGTGCCAGCAGCTTAGCGGGGGCCACTGAAGCTTTCTTT
TRBV6-5,TRBJ1-1,.,.,CASSYSLGPNTEAFF,TGTGCCAGCAGTTACTCACTGGGCCCAAACACTGAAGCTTTCTTT
TRBV5-1,TRBJ2-6,.,.,CASSTRGLVDSGANVLTF,TGCGCCAGCAGCACCAGGGGTCTTGTCGACTCTGGGGCCAACGTCCTGACTTTC
TRBV7-2,TRBJ2-3,.,.,CASSPQIGVSTDTQYF,TGTGCCAGCAGCCCCCAGATTGGGGTTAGCACAGATACGCAGTATTTT
TRBV5-1,TRBJ2-6,.,few,CASSLGRSFSGANVLTF,TGCGCCAGCAGCTTGGGTCGCAGTTTCTCTGGGGCCAACGTCCTGACTTTC
TRBV7-3,TRBJ2-2,.,.,CASSLSPMTDTGELFF,TGTGCCAGCAGCTTAAGCCCCATGACAGATACCGGGGAGCTGTTTTTT
TRBV20-1,TRBJ1-1,.,.,CSARYGIEAFF,TGCAGTGCTAGATATGGGATTGAAGCTTTCTTT
TRBV14,TRBJ1-1,.,once,CASSQNMNTEAFF,TGTGCCAGCAGCCAAAACATGAACACTGAAGCTTTCTTT
TRBV2,TRBJ2-7,.,.,CASSVIRTEQYF,TGTGCCAGCAGTGTGATCAGGACCGAGCAGTACTTC
TRBV2,TRBJ2-3,TRBD1,.,CASSRGPGQGADTQYF,TGTGCCAGCAGCCGGGGTCCGGGACAGGGTGCAGATACGCAGTATTTT
TRBV5-1,TRBJ2-7,.,.,CASSLASGIYEQYF,TGCGCCAGCAGCTTGGCCTCAGGGATCTACGAGCAGTACTTC
TRBV28,TRBJ1-3,.,.,CASSPIMGAGGNTIYF,TGTGCCAGCAGTCCAATTATGGGGGCAGGGGGAAACACCATATATTTT
TRBV4-3,TRBJ2-1,.,.,CASSHGGGSYNEQFF,TGCGCCAGCAGCCATGGAGGGGGCTCCTACAATGAGCAGTTCTTC
TRBV7-9,TRBJ2-2,TRBD1,.,CASSTWTGNTGELFF,TGTGCCAGCAGCACCTGGACAGGGAACACCGGGGAGCTGTTTTTT
TRBV6-1,TRBJ2-7,.,.,CASSEVRWESSYEQYF,TGTGCCAGCAGTGAAGTTCGATGGGAGTCATCCTACGAGCAGTACTTC
TRBV7-3,TRBJ2-7,.,.,CASSLLGGQLYEQYF,TGTGCCAGCAGCTTGTTAGGAGGACAGCTCTACGAGCAGTACTTC
TRBV5-4,TRBJ1-2,.,.,CASSPEAGSANYGYTF,TGTGCCAGCAGCCCGGAAGCGGGTTCCGCTAACTATGGCTACACCTTC
TRBV19,TRBJ2-7,TRBD2,.,CASRRDSGRGEQYF,TGTGCCAGTCGCAGGGACAGCGGGAGGGGCGAGCAGTACTTC
TRBV19,TRBJ1-5,.,.,CASSMTPWPQHF,TGTGCCAGTAGTATGACTCCATGGCCCCAGCATTTT
TRBV5-1,TRBJ2-7,.,.,CASSLSGTLNSYEQHF,TGCGCCAGCAGCTTATCCGGGACTCTCAATTCCTACGAGCAGCACTTC
TRBV2,TRBJ1-1,.,.,CASRYTANTEAFF,TGTGCCAGCAGATATACAGCGAACACTGAAGCTTTCTTT